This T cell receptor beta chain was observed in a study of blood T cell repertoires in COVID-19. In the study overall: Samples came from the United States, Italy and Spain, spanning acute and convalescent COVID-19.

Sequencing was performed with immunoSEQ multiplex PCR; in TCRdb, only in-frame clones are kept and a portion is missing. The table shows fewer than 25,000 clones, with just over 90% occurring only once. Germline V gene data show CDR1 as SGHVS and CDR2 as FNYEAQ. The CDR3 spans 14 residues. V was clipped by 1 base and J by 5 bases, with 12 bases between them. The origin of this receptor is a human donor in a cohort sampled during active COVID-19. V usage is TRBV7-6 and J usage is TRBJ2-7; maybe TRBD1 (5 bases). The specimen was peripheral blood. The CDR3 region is CASSLDASGNEQYF. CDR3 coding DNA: TGTGCCAGCAGCTTAGATGCTTCAGGGAACGAGCAGTACTTC.